Given below is one TCR beta chain in context. This specimen comes from a study of cytomegalovirus exposure and HLA in healthy donors. There are 15 residues in the CDR3. Germline V gene data show CDR1 as MNHEY and CDR2 as SMNVEV (reference sequence). Losses at the gene ends were 7 bases for V and 9 bases for J; bases not matched to a gene: 13. Profiling relied on immunoSEQ multiplex PCR, and the TCRdb table lists in-frame clones only, not all of them. The sample has tens of thousands of clones; about 91% are singletons. What was sequenced was PBMCs. V gene TRBV27 combines with J gene TRBJ2-1; 9 nucleotides agree with TRBD2. The clonotype was recovered from a woman aged 18-30 years in good health and CMV-seronegative. CDR3 sequence: CASTSAGSGSTEQFF. CDR3 nucleotides: TGTGCCAGCACCTCAGCGGGTAGCGGGAGTACTGAGCAGTTCTTC.